The next 21 T cell receptor beta chains were all read from a single sample in a study of blood T cell repertoires in COVID-19. Only in-frame clones appear in the TCRdb table, and some are missing; sequencing was by immunoSEQ multiplex PCR. This repertoire shows roughly 100,000 clones, roughly 82% found once; its top ten account for about 5%. Material: peripheral blood. The receptors derive from a man aged 55 to 69 with acute or convalescent COVID-19.

The rearrangement uses TRBV9 and TRBJ1-4, with D possibly TRBD1 on 5 matching bases. V was cut by 7 bases and J by 5 bases, with 18 bases left in between. The germline V gene encodes CDR1 SGDLS and CDR2 YYNGEE. The CDR3 length is 15 residues. The chain's CDR3 is CASSHSGHRNEKLFF. CDR3 nucleotide sequence: TGTGCCAGCTCCCATAGTGGTCACAGGAATGAAAAACTGTTTTTT.

This clone has just a few counts. This chain links TRBV25-1 with TRBJ2-2, with D possibly being TRBD1 (7 bases). The CDR3 length is 15 residues. The V gene lost 10 bases and the J gene lost 5 bases, with 20 bases spanning the gap. Germline values: CDR1 MGHDK, CDR2 SYGVNS. DNA of the CDR3: TGTGCCATCATAGCCGGGGGCAGGGGGACCGGGGAGCTGTTTTTT. Amino acid sequence: CAIIAGGRGTGELFF.

V gene TRBV19 combines with J gene TRBJ1-2; TRBD1 agrees at 9 bases. CDR3 length equals 14 residues. The germline gives CDR1 LNHDA, CDR2 SQIVND (reference sequence). Unmatched junction bases numbered 7, after V lost 4 bases and J lost 7 bases. CDR3 sequence: CASSTTTGGAGYTF. CDR3 DNA: TGTGCCAGTAGTACCACGACAGGGGGTGCTGGCTACACCTTC.

This chain uses TRBV5-1 with TRBJ2-1; 11 nucleotides match TRBD2. Germline V CDR1 and CDR2: SGHRS, YFSETQ. V was pared by 0 bases and J by 9 bases, with 5 bases of the junction left unmatched. This CDR3 contains 15 residues. The DNA for the CDR3 is TGCGCCAGCAGCTTGGCAACTAGCGGGGGAGTTGAGCAGTTCTTC. Translation: CASSLATSGGVEQFF.

This chain connects TRBV29-1 to TRBJ2-1, with 7 bases that match TRBD2. Germline CDR1 and CDR2: SQVTM and ANQGSEA. CDR3 length: 14 amino acids. The chain's CDR3 is CSLGGDTAVNEQFF. In nucleotides, the CDR3 is TGCAGTCTGGGGGGGGATACAGCTGTTAATGAGCAGTTCTTC.

This chain links TRBV20-1 with TRBJ2-2; D is ambiguous. V lost 7 bases and J lost 7, with 10 bases in between. This CDR3 has 11 amino acids. CDR1 is DFQATT and CDR2 is SNEGSKA in the germline V gene (reference sequence). The CDR3 bases are TGCAGTGGGCAAGATAACGGGGAGCTGTTTTTT. Its translation: CSGQDNGELFF.

This chain uses TRBV5-4 with TRBJ2-2; the match to TRBD2 covers 10 bases. V shed 0 bases and J 6 bases; nucleotides not matched to a gene: 5. The CDR3 covers 16 residues. Germline loops: CDR1 SGHNT, CDR2 YYREEE (reference sequence). CDR3 nucleotide sequence: TGTGCCAGCAGCTTGGGTCTAGCGGGAGCCCCCGGGGAGCTGTTTTTT. Translation: CASSLGLAGAPGELFF.

This clone was seen only a few times. The CDR3 sequence: CASSQDSRYGYTF. The CDR3 nucleotides read TGCGCCAGCAGCCAAGATAGCCGGTATGGCTACACCTTC. V gene TRBV4-1 combines with J gene TRBJ1-2; the D is unclear. CDR1 is MGHRA, CDR2 YSYEKL, per germline. V was shortened by 0 bases and J by 5 bases, with 7 bases between the two germline ends. CDR3 length: 13 amino acids.

This clone was seen once. The chain is built from TRBV7-2 and TRBJ2-3; 10 nucleotides agree with TRBD2. V lost 5 bases and J lost 3; bases outside the gene matches: 17. The CDR3 length is 19 residues. Germline lookup yields CDR1 SGHTA and CDR2 FQGNSA. The CDR3 is CASSPGQAGLAERTDTQYF. The DNA for the CDR3 is TGTGCCAGCAGCCCGGGACAGGCCGGACTAGCGGAGAGGACAGATACGCAGTATTTT.

This chain connects TRBV7-9 to TRBJ2-7, with 9 positions matching TRBD1. The CDR3 loop spans 14 amino acids. The germline V gene has CDR1 SEHNR and CDR2 FQNEAQ (reference sequence). Unmatched junction bases numbered 3, after V lost 3 bases and J lost 3 bases. CDR3 loop: CASSFGTGRYEQYF. CDR3 DNA: TGTGCCAGCAGCTTTGGGACAGGGCGCTACGAGCAGTACTTC. Full variable domain (rest looked up from reference TRBV7-9 and TRBJ2-7): DTGVSQNPRHKITKRGQNVTFRCDPISEHNRLYWYRQTLGQGPEFLTYFQNEAQLEKSRLLSDRFSAERPKGSFSTLEIQRTEQGDSAMYLCASSFGTGRYEQYFGPGTRLTVT.

The chain has TRBV15 and TRBJ1-5; perhaps TRBD1 as D (5 bases). CDR3 size: 15 residues. Deletions cut 1 base from V and 2 bases from J, with 9 bases between. Per the germline V gene, CDR1 is LNHNV and CDR2 is YYDKDF (reference sequence). The CDR3 sequence is CATSRGGLGNQPQHF. CDR3 in DNA: TGTGCCACCAGCAGAGGGGGCTTGGGCAATCAGCCCCAGCATTTT.

V is TRBV6-5 and J is TRBJ1-1; TRBD1 agrees at 9 bases. The CDR3 length is 14 residues. V dropped 6 bases and J dropped 1; count of bases not matched to a gene: 3. Per the germline V gene, CDR1 is MNHEY and CDR2 is SVGAGI. CDR3 protein: CASRGQGWNTEAFF. Here the CDR3 DNA reads TGTGCCAGCAGGGGACAGGGTTGGAACACTGAAGCTTTCTTT.

The J gene is TRBJ2-2, the V gene TRBV19; 10 nucleotides match TRBD1. The CDR3 loop spans 16 amino acids. J gave up 7 bases and V 6 bases, and 11 bases lay outside the gene matches. CDR1 and CDR2 (germline): LNHDA, SQIVND (reference sequence). The CDR3 sequence: CASRTRTGGVVGELFF. The DNA of the CDR3 is TGTGCCAGTAGGACAAGGACAGGGGGGGTTGTCGGGGAGCTGTTTTTT.

There are a few counts of this clone. The rearrangement links TRBV5-1 to TRBJ2-3, with 11 bases that match TRBD2. Unmatched junction bases numbered 5, after V lost 0 bases and J lost 5 bases. Germline V gene sequence: CDR1 SGHRS, CDR2 YFSETQ. The length of the CDR3 is 16 residues. The CDR3 sequence is CASSLVLAGGGDTQYF. The CDR3, as DNA: TGCGCCAGCAGCTTGGTTCTAGCGGGGGGAGGAGATACGCAGTATTTT.

This clone was seen once. The J gene is TRBJ2-1, the V gene TRBV4-3; 10 positions match TRBD2. Germline CDR1 and CDR2: LGHNA and YSLEER. V shed 4 bases and J 15 bases; nucleotides not matched to a gene: 12. The CDR3 is 14 residues long. In DNA, the CDR3 is TGCGCCAGCAGCCCAATTCGGGCTAGCGGGAGTAGGTTCTTC. Amino acids: CASSPIRASGSRFF.

The genes are TRBV27 and TRBJ2-7; perhaps TRBD2 as D (6 bases). CDR3 length: 16 residues. V dropped 5 bases and J dropped 0 bases, with 17 bases sitting between them. In germline, CDR1 is MNHEY, CDR2 SMNVEV (reference sequence). DNA of the CDR3: TGTGCCAGCAGTGAGACTATCGGGAGACCCTCCTACGAGCAGTACTTC. Its translation: CASSETIGRPSYEQYF.

The chain recombines TRBV7-9 with TRBJ2-3; D possibly corresponds to TRBD2 (5 bases). This CDR3 is 15 amino acids long. Per germline, CDR1 SEHNR and CDR2 FQNEAQ (reference sequence). Trimming stripped 5 bases from V and 5 bases from J, with 17 bases between. The CDR3 DNA is TGTGCCAGCAGCCCCAGGAAGGTGGGAGTAGATACGCAGTATTTT. Encoded protein: CASSPRKVGVDTQYF.

The chain combines TRBV2 with TRBJ2-3, with 7 bases lining up with TRBD2. Germline lookup yields CDR1 SNHLY and CDR2 FYNNEI. The CDR3 has 16 amino acids. The V segment lost 8 bases and the J segment 0 bases; nucleotides outside the gene matches: 11. This chain's CDR3 is CASGRGGLISTDTQYF. The DNA for the CDR3 is TGTGCCAGCGGGAGGGGAGGGTTGATTAGCACAGATACGCAGTATTTT.

The chain combines TRBV6-5 with TRBJ1-1; D is ambiguous. V was pared by 1 base and J by 2 bases, with 8 bases between. The CDR3 has 14 residues. CDR1 and CDR2 (germline): MNHEY, SVGAGI. CDR3 sequence reads: CASSYWEGNTEAFF. DNA of the CDR3: TGTGCCAGCAGTTACTGGGAGGGTAACACTGAAGCTTTCTTT.

The J gene is TRBJ1-1, the V gene TRBV7-9; no clear D. Trimming took off 6 bases at V and 6 bases at J, with 20 bases between the two ends. Germline CDR1 SEHNR, CDR2 FQNEAQ (reference sequence). The CDR3 has 15 residues. CDR3 sequence reads: CASRIGPEGIAEAFF. CDR3 in DNA: TGTGCCAGCAGGATTGGACCCGAGGGAATCGCTGAAGCTTTCTTT.

The chain combines TRBV2 with TRBJ1-5; TRBD1 is a possible D gene (6 bases). Germline V lookup: CDR1 SNHLY, CDR2 FYNNEI. This CDR3 comprises 15 residues. The V end lost 3 bases, the J end lost 2 bases, and 11 bases lay between the germline ends. The CDR3 DNA follows: TGTGCCAGCAGTGAGGGGGCAACGGGCAATCAGCCCCAGCATTTT. Its translation is CASSEGATGNQPQHF.